This T cell receptor beta chain was identified during a study of blood T cell repertoires in COVID-19. In the original workflow: Researchers report that nucleated cell counts were estimated from reference gene primer amplification. Produced via immunoSEQ multiplex PCR; TCRdb's table is partial and in-frame only. D and trimming come from the DNA, and the V and J calls and clone size come from that table. The table records roughly 330,000 clones, approximately 86% of them present only once. Unmatched junction bases numbered 6, after V lost 4 bases and J lost 0 bases. CDR1 is SNHLY and CDR2 is FYNNEI in the germline V gene. The CDR3 spans 15 residues.

The sequence derives from a man aged 25-45 years with COVID-19, enrolled during active disease. The sample was peripheral blood. The rearrangement links TRBV2 to TRBJ2-7; 7 bases match TRBD1. CDR3 coding DNA: TGTGCCAGCAGTGCTCTTGGACAGGACTCCTACGAGCAGTACTTC. Translated, it gives CASSALGQDSYEQYF.